This is a list of T cell receptor beta chains from one sample in a study of early T cells in non-severe SARS-CoV-2 infection. TCRdb redid the calling of the 5' RACE reads with MiXCR, one entry per CDR3 protein. The data show tens of thousands of distinct CDR3 sequences, under 8.5% seen once. The sequenced sample consisted of whole blood. Every receptor here comes from an adult who was a healthcare worker with PCR-confirmed SARS-CoV-2 infection or an uninfected control (not recorded which). CDR3s include the opening cysteine and the closing phenylalanine or tryptophan. A D gene is named only where the DNA matches it firmly. Clone size is given for some rows only: seen once, a few or many times, or a class if the clone is expanded.

CDR3aa	d_gene	j_gene	abundance	v_gene
CASSGNNYGYTF	.	TRBJ1-2	few	TRBV28
CASSIWKTDTQYF	.	TRBJ2-3	.	TRBV19
CASSSGLGLDTQYF	TRBD2	TRBJ2-3	few	TRBV11-2
CAWSALAGEHNEQFF	TRBD2	TRBJ2-1	few	TRBV30
CASRSGLAGGYNEQFF	TRBD2	TRBJ2-1	many	TRBV6-1
CASSRGESWEQYF	.	TRBJ2-7	.	TRBV7-9
CASTYGGPYGYTF	.	TRBJ1-2	few	TRBV12-3/TRBV12-4
CASIGGIRTDTQYF	.	TRBJ2-3	.	TRBV7-8
CSGTQGGGSPLHF	.	TRBJ1-6	few	TRBV20-1
CASSPARQGLGEQYF	.	TRBJ2-7	.	TRBV18
CASSSEGGSTDTQYF	.	TRBJ2-3	few	TRBV7-3
CSVVFAGVGNTIYF	.	TRBJ1-3	.	TRBV29-1
CAISDLLIIRVYEQYF	.	TRBJ2-7	few	TRBV10-3
CASSYGGNTIYF	.	TRBJ1-3	.	TRBV12-3/TRBV12-4
CASSSSPDIWMNTEAFF	.	TRBJ1-1	few	TRBV5-6